These 5 T cell receptor beta chains originate from one sample sequenced in a study of cytomegalovirus exposure and HLA in healthy donors. PCR used 60 Vbeta primers and 13 Jbeta primers. The assay was immunoSEQ multiplex PCR, and TCRdb's table has in-frame clones only and misses some. The sample records roughly 110,000 clones, around 80% being singletons. Material: PBMCs. Receptors originate from a man aged 30-40 years in good health and CMV-seropositive.

Here the CDR3 DNA reads TGCGCCAGCAGCTTGGCCGGGACAGGGTCAAACTATGGCTACACCTTC. This translates into CASSLAGTGSNYGYTF. This chain joins TRBV5-1 and TRBJ1-2; 9 bases map to TRBD1. Looked up from germline, CDR1 is SGHRS and CDR2 is YFSETQ. The CDR3 runs 16 residues. V dropped 0 bases and J dropped 2; count of bases not matched to a gene: 5.

The CDR3 region has the DNA TGTGCCAGCAGCTTTCTAGCGGGGAGCTACGAGCAGTACTTC. It translates to CASSFLAGSYEQYF. The chain links TRBV5-6 to TRBJ2-7; 9 bases fit TRBD2. Germline CDR1 is SGHDT and CDR2 is YYEEEE. The CDR3 runs 14 residues. The V segment lost 2 bases and the J segment 3 bases; nucleotides outside the gene matches: 3.

The chain has TRBV6-5 and TRBJ1-5, with 7 bases that match TRBD1. Germline V CDR1 and CDR2: MNHEY, SVGAGI. The V segment lost 6 bases and the J segment 7 bases; nucleotides outside the gene matches: 9. The CDR3 sequence is 14 residues long. The CDR3 sequence: CASRPDRAGQPQHF. The CDR3 DNA is TGTGCCAGCAGACCCGACAGGGCAGGGCAGCCCCAGCATTTT.

The CDR3 region is CASGLAGGPDTQYF. The CDR3 DNA reads as TGTGCCAGTGGGCTAGCGGGGGGCCCAGATACGCAGTATTTT. The chain joins TRBV19 to TRBJ2-3; 11 nucleotides agree with TRBD2. V was pared by 8 bases and J by 4 bases, with 5 bases of the junction left unmatched. Germline V gene lookup returns CDR1 LNHDA and CDR2 SQIVND (reference sequence). The CDR3 is made up of 14 amino acids.

This sequence joins TRBV19 and TRBJ2-1; D is perhaps TRBD1 (5 bases). V lost 9 bases to trimming and J lost 4 bases, with 13 bases between them. From germline, CDR1 is LNHDA and CDR2 SQIVND (reference sequence). The CDR3 has 13 amino acids. CDR3 region: CASRRDRYNEQFF. The CDR3 DNA reads as TGTGCCAGCCGACGTGACAGATACAATGAGCAGTTCTTC.